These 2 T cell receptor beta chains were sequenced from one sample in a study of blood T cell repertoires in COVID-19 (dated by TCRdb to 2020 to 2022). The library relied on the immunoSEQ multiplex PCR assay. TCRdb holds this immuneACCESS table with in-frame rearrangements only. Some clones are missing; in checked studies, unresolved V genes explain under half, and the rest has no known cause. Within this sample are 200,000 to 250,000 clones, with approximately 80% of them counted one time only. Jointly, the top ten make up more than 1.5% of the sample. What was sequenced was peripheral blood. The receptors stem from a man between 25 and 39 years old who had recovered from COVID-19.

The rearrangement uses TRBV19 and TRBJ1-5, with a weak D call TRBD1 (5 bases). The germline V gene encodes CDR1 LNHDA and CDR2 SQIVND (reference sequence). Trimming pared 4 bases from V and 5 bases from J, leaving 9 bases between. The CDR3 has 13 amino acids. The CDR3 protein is CASSRGNDQPQHF. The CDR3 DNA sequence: TGTGCCAGTAGTAGGGGCAATGATCAGCCCCAGCATTTT.

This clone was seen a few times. The CDR3, as DNA: TGTGCCAGCAGCTTGGGCGGGGGGGCCTCCACCGGGGAGCTGTTTTTT. Its protein is CASSLGGGASTGELFF. The gene calls are TRBV5-4 and TRBJ2-2; 9 bases are a match to TRBD2. The CDR3 is 16 amino acids. Germline loops: CDR1 SGHNT, CDR2 YYREEE (reference sequence). V gave up 0 bases and J gave up 4 bases; unmatched junction bases: 4.